This T cell receptor beta chain stems from a study of T cell responses to AZD1222 COVID-19 vaccine. Findings and caveats of the study: Donors, mostly white British, included more females; clonal diversity was possibly underestimated. Spike-specific TCR breadth rose after two AZD1222 doses, and depth rose as well.

In regard to this clone: As yet, its antigen is unknown.

Repertoires were generated with immunoSEQ multiplex PCR, while TCRdb's copy carries only in-frame clones and drops some. In the table there are about 120,000 clones, roughly 90% of which are singletons. Investigators merged groups given second doses at roughly 4 or roughly 12 weeks. The CDR3 is 14 amino acids. From germline, CDR1 is SQVTM and CDR2 ANQGSEA. The V and J ends lost 4 bases and 0 bases respectively, with 11 bases between them. The rearrangement uses TRBV29-1 and TRBJ2-3; D perhaps matches TRBD1 (6 bases). The TCR sequence derives from an adult who received the AZD1222 COVID-19 vaccine. The sample here was peripheral blood, taken 28 days after the second AZD1222 dose. CDR3: CSVAPGQSTDTQYF. The DNA for the CDR3 is TGCAGCGTTGCCCCGGGACAAAGCACAGATACGCAGTATTTT.